These 22 T cell receptor beta chains were all obtained from the same sample, sequenced in a study of blood T cell repertoires in COVID-19. Using immunoSEQ multiplex PCR, the repertoire was profiled, and TCRdb retains in-frame clones only, with some absent. The top ten clones hold approximately 1.5% of a sample with around 140,000 clones, over 80% of them seen once. The sequencing input was peripheral blood. These TCRs come from a woman aged 45-59 years with acute or convalescent COVID-19.

The chain links TRBV7-3 to TRBJ2-5; 11 bases are a match to TRBD2. The CDR3 sequence is 17 residues long. The V segment lost 1 base and the J segment 2 bases; nucleotides outside the gene matches: 6. CDR1 and CDR2 (germline): SGHTA, FQGTGA. CDR3 DNA sequence: TGTGCCAGCAGCTTAAAAGTCGGGACTAGCGGTCAAGAGACCCAGTACTTC. Protein product: CASSLKVGTSGQETQYF.

This clone was picked up a small number of times. J is TRBJ1-5 and V is TRBV11-1, with 8 bases identical to TRBD1. The germline V gene encodes CDR1 SGHAT and CDR2 FQDESV (reference sequence). The V gene end was trimmed by 4 bases and the J gene end by 5 bases; junction bases not matched to a gene: 1. This CDR3 comprises 13 residues. In nucleotides, the CDR3 is TGTGCCAGCAGCTCGGACAGGGATCAGCCCCAGCATTTT. This encodes CASSSDRDQPQHF.

The chain employs TRBV19 and TRBJ1-1, with a tentative D call TRBD1 (5 bases). CDR3 length: 14 amino acids. In germline, CDR1 is LNHDA, CDR2 SQIVND (reference sequence). Trimming cost V 6 bases and J 6 bases, with 17 bases left between them. As DNA, the CDR3 is TGTGCCAGTAGAGACACGGGGGGGTTCCCTGAAGCTTTCTTT. This codes for CASRDTGGFPEAFF.

The chain joins TRBV10-1 to TRBJ2-7, with 7 positions matching TRBD2. The CDR3 totals 13 residues. V was clipped by 6 bases and J by 4 bases; unmatched bases: 6. Germline lookup yields CDR1 WNHNN and CDR2 SYGVQD (reference sequence). The CDR3 region has the DNA TGCGCCAGCAGCCCCGGACTAGGGTACGAGCAGTACTTC. This encodes CASSPGLGYEQYF.

The chain couples TRBV18 to TRBJ2-1; 8 positions match TRBD2. Germline assignment: CDR1 KGHSH and CDR2 LQKENI. V shed 4 bases, J shed 5 bases, and the junction held 10 bases outside the gene matches. The length of the CDR3 is 16 residues. DNA for the CDR3: TGTGCCAGCTCACGCTTTCGGAGCGGGGGCAACAATGAGCAGTTCTTC. Residues: CASSRFRSGGNNEQFF. Full variable domain (missing parts from reference TRBV18 and TRBJ2-1): NAGVMQNPRHLVRRRGQEARLRCSPMKGHSHVYWYRQLPEEGLKFMVYLQKENIIDESGMPKERFSAEFPKEGPSILRIQQVVRGDSAAYFCASSRFRSGGNNEQFFGPGTRLTVL.

This chain uses TRBV7-9 with TRBJ1-1; TRBD1 might be the D (5 bases). Trimming removed 4 bases from V and 4 bases from J, with 13 bases in between. The germline CDR1 and CDR2 sequences are SEHNR and FQNEAQ (reference sequence). This CDR3 spans 14 amino acids. The CDR3, as DNA: TGTGCCAGCAGCTATTCCAGGGTGAGCACTGAAGCTTTCTTT. Its translation: CASSYSRVSTEAFF.

V and J are TRBV9 and TRBJ1-2, with TRBD1 matching over 10 bases. J lost 4 bases, V lost 0 bases, and 21 bases had no gene match. This CDR3 has 21 amino acids. Germline values: CDR1 SGDLS, CDR2 YYNGEE. For the CDR3, the DNA is TGTGCCAGCAGCGTAGGGGCCGGATATGGCCGGGACAGGGGCGATATCTATGGCTACACCTTC. This encodes CASSVGAGYGRDRGDIYGYTF.

The chain has TRBV4-1 and TRBJ1-4; TRBD1 agrees at 9 bases. With V trimmed by 1 base and J by 4 bases, 4 bases remained unmatched. Germline V lookup: CDR1 MGHRA, CDR2 YSYEKL. The CDR3 totals 16 residues. CDR3 sequence: CASSQGTGVNNEKLFF. CDR3 DNA sequence: TGCGCCAGCAGCCAAGGGACAGGGGTGAATAATGAAAAACTGTTTTTT.

The rearrangement joins TRBV27 to TRBJ2-5; 7 bases are shared with TRBD2. The CDR3 is made up of 15 amino acids. The junction had 3 bases not matched to a gene; V was cut back by 1 base and J by 1 base. CDR1 and CDR2 (germline): MNHEY, SMNVEV (reference sequence). The CDR3 DNA reads TGTGCCAGCAGTTTATGGGCGGGGGTCCAAGAGACCCAGTACTTC. This translates into CASSLWAGVQETQYF.

This chain links TRBV28 with TRBJ1-6; D is possibly TRBD1 (5 bases). The CDR3 totals 15 residues. The V gene's germline CDR1 is MDHEN and CDR2 SYDVKM. V lost 3 bases, J lost 5 bases, and 11 bases lay in between. The CDR3 nucleotides read TGTGCCAGCAGTTTTGGGGGGTCCGATAATTCACCCCTCCACTTT. This sequence encodes CASSFGGSDNSPLHF.

The chain links TRBV6-5 to TRBJ1-2; D ambiguous. The CDR3 loop spans 13 amino acids. Trimming removed 0 bases at V and 6 bases at J, with 8 bases between. CDR1 and CDR2 (germline): MNHEY, SVGAGI. CDR3 nucleotides: TGTGCCAGCAGTTACTCCGGGTACGATGGCTACACCTTC. Translating gives CASSYSGYDGYTF.

Worth noting for this clone: Other DNA sequences in this sample translate to the same CDR3. This rearrangement joins TRBV18 to TRBJ1-2; D possibly corresponds to TRBD1 (6 bases). V lost 3 bases to trimming and J lost 4 bases, with 9 bases between them. The germline V gene encodes CDR1 KGHSH and CDR2 LQKENI. This CDR3 is 13 amino acids long. DNA of the CDR3: TGTGCCAGCTCACCCGACAGGAGCTATGGCTACACCTTC. Translated: CASSPDRSYGYTF. Drawing the rest from reference TRBV18 and TRBJ1-2, the complete variable domain is NAGVMQNPRHLVRRRGQEARLRCSPMKGHSHVYWYRQLPEEGLKFMVYLQKENIIDESGMPKERFSAEFPKEGPSILRIQQVVRGDSAAYFCASSPDRSYGYTFGSGTRLTVV.

With respect to this clone: A junction end diverges from the germline sequence, so it may reflect a read error. J is TRBJ2-3 and V is TRBV29-1, with 7 positions matching TRBD2. Germline CDR1 is SQVTM and CDR2 is ANQGSEA. The CDR3 is made up of 14 amino acids. The CDR3 sequence is CSVEAGSSTDTQYF. The DNA of the CDR3 is TGCAGCGTCGAAGCGGGATCTAGCACAGATACGCAGTATTTT.

The chain combines TRBV11-3 with TRBJ2-1; 8 bases fit TRBD2. With V trimmed by 6 bases and J by 4 bases, 2 bases remained unmatched. CDR1 SGHNT and CDR2 YENEEA come from the germline V gene. CDR3 length: 13 residues. The CDR3 DNA is TGTGCCAGCAGGGGGACTAGTTACAATGAGCAGTTCTTC. Protein product: CASRGTSYNEQFF.

The gene calls are TRBV29-1 and TRBJ2-7; TRBD1 might be the D (5 bases). Germline values: CDR1 SQVTM, CDR2 ANQGSEA. CDR3 length: 12 residues. V was pared by 4 bases and J by 4 bases, with 11 bases between. CDR3 residues: CSVGQSKYEQYF. The DNA for the CDR3 is TGCAGCGTTGGACAGAGTAAGTACGAGCAGTACTTC.

This clone was seen a single time. The V gene is TRBV27, the J gene TRBJ2-1; 7 bases match TRBD2. CDR3 length: 15 amino acids. The junction had 8 bases not matched to a gene; V was cut back by 9 bases and J by 0 bases. Germline CDR1 MNHEY, CDR2 SMNVEV (reference sequence). CDR3 coding DNA: TGTGCCAGTCTAGCGGACGTAAGCTCCTACAATGAGCAGTTCTTC. This translates into CASLADVSSYNEQFF.

The count of this clone is one. The CDR3 loop is CASSIVGDEQYF. CDR3 in DNA: TGTGCCAGTAGTATTGTAGGGGACGAGCAGTACTTC. The chain links TRBV19 to TRBJ2-7; D perhaps matches TRBD1 (5 bases). The CDR3 covers 12 residues. Germline V CDR1 and CDR2: LNHDA, SQIVND (reference sequence). Trimming took 3 bases from V and 5 from J, leaving 8 bases between them.

V gene TRBV2 combines with J gene TRBJ2-5; D might be TRBD1 (5 bases). There are 14 residues in the CDR3. Per the germline V gene, CDR1 is SNHLY and CDR2 is FYNNEI. V gave up 4 bases and J gave up 5 bases, with 14 bases separating them. The CDR3 protein is CASSVGHGWETQYF. The CDR3 DNA reads TGTGCCAGCAGTGTGGGGCACGGGTGGGAGACCCAGTACTTC. Supplemented by reference TRBV2 and TRBJ2-5, the full variable domain reads EPEVTQTPSHQVTQMGQEVILRCVPISNHLYFYWYRQILGQKVEFLVSFYNNEISEKSEIFDDQFSVERPDGSNFTLKIRSTKLEDSAMYFCASSVGHGWETQYFGPGTRLLVL.

This clone was seen more than once but under ten times. The chain joins TRBV5-1 to TRBJ2-2; TRBD1 matches 9 bases. CDR3 size: 15 residues. CDR1 is SGHRS, CDR2 YFSETQ, per germline. J gave up 5 bases and V 0 bases, and 2 bases lay outside the gene matches. The CDR3 bases are TGCGCCAGCAGCTTGGGGGACAGGGTAACCGGGGAGCTGTTTTTT. This sequence encodes CASSLGDRVTGELFF.

This rearrangement joins TRBV5-1 to TRBJ1-3; D possibly corresponds to TRBD1 (5 bases). CDR1 and CDR2 (germline): SGHRS, YFSETQ. The CDR3 is made up of 17 amino acids. V was trimmed by 3 bases and J by 0 bases, leaving 16 bases between them. The CDR3 spells CASSSYRGGSSGNTIYF. The CDR3 DNA sequence: TGCGCCAGCAGCTCCTACCGCGGGGGGAGCTCTGGAAACACCATATATTTT.

The V call is TRBV19, the J call TRBJ2-7; 12 nucleotides align to TRBD2. The CDR3 totals 18 residues. V was clipped by 3 bases and J by 0 bases; unmatched bases: 9. CDR1 and CDR2 from the germline V gene are LNHDA and SQIVND (reference sequence). Here the CDR3 DNA reads TGTGCCAGTAGTATCACTAGCGGGGGGCCCATTGGCTCCTACGAGCAGTACTTC. It specifies CASSITSGGPIGSYEQYF. The variable domain in full, completed from reference TRBV19 and TRBJ2-7, reads DGGITQSPKYLFRKEGQNVTLSCEQNLNHDAMYWYRQDPGQGLRLIYYSQIVNDFQKGDIAEGYSVSREKKESFPLTVTSAQKNPTAFYLCASSITSGGPIGSYEQYFGPGTRLTVT.

This chain joins TRBV9 and TRBJ2-2, with no clear D. CDR1 and CDR2 from the germline V gene are SGDLS and YYNGEE. The CDR3 extends over 15 amino acids. Trimming took 0 bases from V and 4 from J, leaving 10 bases between them. The CDR3 DNA sequence: TGTGCCAGCAGCGTAGGAGACACATTCACCGGGGAGCTGTTTTTT. Translating it yields CASSVGDTFTGELFF.